Presented here are 9 T cell receptor beta chains from one specimen sequenced in a study of shared clonotypes between healthy human individuals. Using immunoSEQ multiplex PCR, the repertoire was profiled, and TCRdb retains in-frame clones only, with some absent. The table lists 450,000 to 650,000 clones, roughly 79% of them singletons. The sequenced sample was PBMCs. The receptors stem from a woman aged 40 to 49 in good health. Some clones in this sample may be carry-over from other donors' samples.

The V call is TRBV14, the J call TRBJ1-1, with no clear D. V lost 0 bases to trimming and J lost 1 base, with 24 bases between them. The V gene's germline CDR1 is SGHDN and CDR2 FVKESK. This CDR3 is 20 amino acids long. CDR3 sequence reads: CASSQDRLGPWLGQNTEAFF. The CDR3 coding sequence is TGTGCCAGCAGCCAAGATCGCCTCGGGCCTTGGCTTGGCCAGAACACTGAAGCTTTCTTT.

The table lists this clone with many counts. Other DNA sequences of this sample code for an identical CDR3. The chain links TRBV4-2 to TRBJ2-3; 8 bases fit TRBD2. CDR1 and CDR2 from the germline V gene are LGHNA and YNFKEQ. This CDR3 is 17 amino acids long. J gave up 2 bases and V 6 bases, and 13 bases lay outside the gene matches. The CDR3, as DNA: TGTGCCAGCAGTCGAGCCCTTAGCGGGATAAACACAGATACGCAGTATTTT. It translates to CASSRALSGINTDTQYF.

This clone was counted a few times. The chain links TRBV7-9 to TRBJ1-1; D remains unclear. The CDR3 covers 13 residues. The V gene's germline CDR1 is SEHNR and CDR2 FQNEAQ (reference sequence). Trimming left V 9 bases short and J 0 bases short, with 11 bases between. The CDR3 DNA reads as TGTGCCAGTTCAGAATGGATGAACACTGAAGCTTTCTTT. As protein: CASSEWMNTEAFF.

Note on this clone: It is likely a read error: a sequence one base away is far more abundant. The gene calls are TRBV30 and TRBJ2-5; a weak D match, TRBD1 (5 bases). V was trimmed by 6 bases and J by 0 bases, leaving 14 bases between them. Germline CDR1 is GTSNPN and CDR2 is SVGIG (reference sequence). The CDR3 consists of 14 residues. CDR3 bases: TGTGCCTGTAGCCGACAGATCTACCAAGAGACCCAGTACTTC. As protein: CACSRQIYQETQYF.

This rearrangement joins TRBV7-9 to TRBJ1-1; D unresolved. Germline V CDR1 and CDR2: SEHNR, FQNEAQ (reference sequence). This CDR3 region has 12 residues. Trimming removed 5 bases at V and 11 bases at J, with 15 bases between. This CDR3 is CASSPAAGLAFF. For the CDR3, the DNA is TGTGCCAGCAGCCCGGCGGCCGGGCTGGCTTTCTTT.

This clone was seen a single time. Relative to the germline gene, one junction end is altered; a read error may explain this. V usage is TRBV6-1 and J usage is TRBJ1-4, with 7 bases matching TRBD1. The CDR3 totals 14 residues. Germline V gene sequence: CDR1 MNHNS, CDR2 SASEGT. The chain's CDR3 is CASSEDRAQEKLFF. The CDR3 coding sequence is TGTGCCAGCAGCGAAGACAGGGCTCAGGAAAAACTGTTTTTT.

In nucleotides, the CDR3 is TGTGCCAGCAGCGGAACGGGACAGGGGGTGTACGAGCAGTACTTC. This encodes CASSGTGQGVYEQYF. The chain has TRBV7-9 and TRBJ2-7, with 11 bases that match TRBD1. The CDR3 length is 15 residues. Trimming removed 5 bases from V and 4 bases from J; junction bases left unmatched: 7. Germline-derived CDR1 and CDR2 are SEHNR and FQNEAQ (reference sequence).

This clone was counted a few times. The chain joins TRBV5-1 to TRBJ1-1; D remains unclear. V dropped 1 base and J dropped 1 base, with 11 bases sitting between them. The CDR3 has 15 residues. Germline V gene lookup returns CDR1 SGHRS and CDR2 YFSETQ. The CDR3 region has the DNA TGCGCCAGCAGCTTGTGGCAGCTAGCGAACACTGAAGCTTTCTTT. Residues: CASSLWQLANTEAFF. Full variable domain (rest looked up from reference TRBV5-1 and TRBJ1-1): KAGVTQTPRYLIKTRGQQVTLSCSPISGHRSVSWYQQTPGQGLQFLFEYFSETQRNKGNFPGRFSGRQFSNSRSEMNVSTLELGDSALYLCASSLWQLANTEAFFGQGTRLTVV.

This chain links TRBV1 with TRBJ2-5; the table names TRBD1, a call not compared with the DNA. TRBV1 is a listed pseudogene. The CDR3 runs to 16 residues. DNA of the CDR3: TGCACCAGCAGGCGCTACAGGGGACTGGGGCAAGAGACCCAGTACTTC. Protein product: CTSRRYRGLGQETQYF.